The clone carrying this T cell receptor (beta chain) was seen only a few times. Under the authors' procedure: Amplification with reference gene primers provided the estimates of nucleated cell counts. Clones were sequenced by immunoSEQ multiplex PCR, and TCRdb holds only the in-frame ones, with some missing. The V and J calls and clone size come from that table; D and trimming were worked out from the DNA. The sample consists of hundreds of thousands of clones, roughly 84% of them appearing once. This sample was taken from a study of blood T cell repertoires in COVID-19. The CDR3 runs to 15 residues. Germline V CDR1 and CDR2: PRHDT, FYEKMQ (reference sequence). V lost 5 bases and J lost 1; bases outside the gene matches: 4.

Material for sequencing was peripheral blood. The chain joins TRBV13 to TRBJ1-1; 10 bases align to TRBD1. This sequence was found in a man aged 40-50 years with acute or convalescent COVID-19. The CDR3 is CASSVDRGQNTEAFF. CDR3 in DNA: TGTGCCAGCAGCGTCGACAGGGGGCAGAACACTGAAGCTTTCTTT.